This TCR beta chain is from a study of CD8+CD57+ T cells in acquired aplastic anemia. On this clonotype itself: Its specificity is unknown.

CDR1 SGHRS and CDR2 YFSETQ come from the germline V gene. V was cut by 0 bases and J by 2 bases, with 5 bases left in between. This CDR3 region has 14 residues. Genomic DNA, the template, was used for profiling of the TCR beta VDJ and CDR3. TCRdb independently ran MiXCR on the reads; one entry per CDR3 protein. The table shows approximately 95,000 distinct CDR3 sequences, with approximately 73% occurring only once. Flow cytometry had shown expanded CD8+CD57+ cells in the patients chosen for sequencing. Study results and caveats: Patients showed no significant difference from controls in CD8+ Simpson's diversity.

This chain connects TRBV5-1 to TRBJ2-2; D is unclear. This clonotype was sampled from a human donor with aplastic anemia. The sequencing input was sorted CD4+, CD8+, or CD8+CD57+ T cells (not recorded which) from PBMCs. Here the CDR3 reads CASSLDGNTGELFF. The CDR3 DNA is TGCGCCAGCAGCTTGGACGGAAACACCGGGGAGCTGTTTTTT.